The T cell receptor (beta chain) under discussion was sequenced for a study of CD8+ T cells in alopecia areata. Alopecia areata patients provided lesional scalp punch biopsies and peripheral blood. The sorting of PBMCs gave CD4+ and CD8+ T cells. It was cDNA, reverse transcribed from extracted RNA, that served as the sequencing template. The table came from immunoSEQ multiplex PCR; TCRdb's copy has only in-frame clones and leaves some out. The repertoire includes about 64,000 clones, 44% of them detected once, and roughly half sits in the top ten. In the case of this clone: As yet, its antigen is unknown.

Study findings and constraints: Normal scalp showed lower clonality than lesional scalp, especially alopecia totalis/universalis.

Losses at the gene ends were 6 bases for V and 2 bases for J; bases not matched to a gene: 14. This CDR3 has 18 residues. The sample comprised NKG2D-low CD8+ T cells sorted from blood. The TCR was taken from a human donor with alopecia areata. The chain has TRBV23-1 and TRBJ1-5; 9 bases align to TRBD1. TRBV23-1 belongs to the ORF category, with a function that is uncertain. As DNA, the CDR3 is TGCGCCAGCAGGACCCGAAGGGACAGGGAGATCCGCAATCAGCCCCAGCATTTT. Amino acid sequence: CASRTRRDREIRNQPQHF.